This T cell receptor beta chain was profiled in a study of T cell repertoires in cytomegalovirus infection. About the study: Indications came from public TCR beta signatures; they pointed to CMV infection and to a matching HLA type. General study findings and limits: The ex vivo response was dominated by HLA-C-restricted CMV-specific TCR beta clonotypes. The cumulative frequency of public TCR beta families identified carriers of CMV plus the relevant HLA.

This clonotype has ten or more counts. Its antigen is as yet unknown. The V gene lost 5 bases and the J gene lost 1 base, with 8 bases spanning the gap. The CDR3 is 13 amino acids. Germline V gives CDR1 LNHDA, CDR2 SQIVND (reference sequence). Via MiXCR, TCRdb re-called the reads, giving one row per CDR3 protein. Of 480,000 or so distinct CDR3 sequences in the sample, about 11% are singletons; the top ten hold 9.5% to 13%. The V call is TRBV19, the J call TRBJ1-1; weak D call: TRBD1 (5 bases). The sequenced sample consisted of PBMCs. The clonotype comes from a human donor in good health (CMV status not recorded). Some clones in this sample may be carry-over from other donors' samples. CDR3 sequence reads: CASSHGGNTEAFF. The CDR3 DNA reads TGTGCCAGTAGTCACGGGGGGAACACTGAAGCTTTCTTT.